The text below deals with one T cell receptor (beta chain). The germline gives CDR1 LNHDA, CDR2 SQIVND (reference sequence). This CDR3 has 14 amino acids. Trimming removed 2 bases from V and 6 bases from J, with 11 bases in between. Time point denoted: sample taken at primary tumor resection. These data belong to a study of spatial heterogeneity in lung cancer. TCRdb reprocessed the 5' RACE reads via MiXCR and lists one record per CDR3 protein. Found here are 40,000 to 55,000 distinct CDR3 sequences, nearly 7% of them singletons; the top ten hold about two fifths. The rearrangement joins TRBV19 to TRBJ1-5, with a possible D match to TRBD1 (6 bases). The TCR was taken from a female donor with early-stage non-small cell lung cancer. The sequencing here drew on PBMCs, taken at surgery. This CDR3 reads CASSISRGGQPQHF. The CDR3 coding sequence is TGTGCCAGTAGTATATCCCGAGGGGGTCAGCCCCAGCATTTT.